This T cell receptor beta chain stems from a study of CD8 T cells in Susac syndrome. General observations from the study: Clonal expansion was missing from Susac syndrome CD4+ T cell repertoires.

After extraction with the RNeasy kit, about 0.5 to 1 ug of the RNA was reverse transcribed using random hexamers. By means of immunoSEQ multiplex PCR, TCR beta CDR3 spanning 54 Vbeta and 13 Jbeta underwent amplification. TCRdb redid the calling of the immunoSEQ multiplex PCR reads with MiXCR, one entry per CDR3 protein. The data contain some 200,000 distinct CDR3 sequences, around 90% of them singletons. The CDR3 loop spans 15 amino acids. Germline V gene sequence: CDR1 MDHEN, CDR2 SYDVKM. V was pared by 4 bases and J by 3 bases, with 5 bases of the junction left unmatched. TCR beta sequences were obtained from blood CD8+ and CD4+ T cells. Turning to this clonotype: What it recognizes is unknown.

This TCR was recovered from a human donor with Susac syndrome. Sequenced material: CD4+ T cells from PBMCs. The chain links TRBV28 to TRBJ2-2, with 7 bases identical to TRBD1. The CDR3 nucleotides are TGTGCCAGCAGTTCGGGGACAGATTACACCGGGGAGCTGTTTTTT. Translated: CASSSGTDYTGELFF.